The sequence of this T cell receptor beta chain was determined in a study of Graves' ophthalmopathy and Graves' hyperthyroidism. Overall study findings and caveats: The authors also found most expanded thyroid clonotypes above 0.001 frequency in blood.

Ophthalmopathy donors showed moderate-to-severe activity, CAS ≥3, NOSPECS ≥4 and a duration under 3 months. Among the exclusions were patients with other autoimmune diseases, uncontrolled infections, pregnancy or lactation. V was clipped by 5 bases and J by 2 bases; unmatched bases: 6. This CDR3 has 16 amino acids. Germline CDR1 is MNHNS and CDR2 is SASEGT. Of note for this clonotype: Its target is not known.

Investigators amplified TCR beta CDR3 regions from RNA transcripts. HTBI primers were employed in first-round RT-PCR, then a second-round multiplex PCR followed. In TCRdb, the multiplex PCR reads were re-called with MiXCR into one record per CDR3 protein. The table shows about 660,000 distinct CDR3 sequences, with over 40% occurring only once. The TCR sequence derives from an adult man with Graves' ophthalmopathy. The sample taken for sequencing was peripheral blood. The chain links TRBV6-1 to TRBJ2-2, with 9 bases identical to TRBD2. The CDR3 sequence is CASSWIAGANTGELFF. The CDR3, as DNA: TGTGCCAGCAGTTGGATAGCGGGGGCCAACACCGGGGAGCTGTTTTTT.